A selection of T cell receptor beta chains follows, all from one sample in a study of OX40 agonist ivuxolimab in advanced cancers. Libraries were prepared by immunoSEQ multiplex PCR; TCRdb keeps only in-frame clonotypes and omits some of them. The sample consists of about 46,000 clones, approximately 88% of them appearing once. The sequenced sample was CD4+ or CD8+ T cells sorted from blood, obtained in a trial of the OX40 agonist ivuxolimab. These receptors originate from an adult with an advanced solid tumor such as melanoma, head and neck, liver or kidney cancer. Each CDR3 is given with its conserved first and last residue. D genes are given only for firm matches.

NA,TRBV7-6,TRBJ2-2,CATENRGGHTGELFF,TGTGCCACTGAGAACAGGGGAGGGCACACCGGGGAGCTGTTTTTT
NA,TRBV10-2,TRBJ1-2,CASSERVFSGYTF,TGCGCCAGCAGTGAAAGGGTATTCTCTGGCTACACCTTC
NA,TRBV7-6,TRBJ2-1,CASSLAARASYNEQFF,TGTGCCAGCAGCTTAGCAGCGCGGGCCTCCTACAATGAGCAGTTCTTC
NA,TRBV27,TRBJ1-1,CASSFLGSRGMNTEAFF,TGTGCCAGCAGTTTCCTCGGGTCTAGGGGGATGAACACTGAAGCTTTCTTT
NA,TRBV19,TRBJ1-4,CASSSHTRENEKLFF,TGTGCCAGTAGTTCCCACACCAGAGAGAATGAAAAACTGTTTTTT
NA,TRBV6-5,TRBJ1-3,CASSYSGGTGNTIYF,TGTGCCAGCAGTTACTCTGGGGGTACTGGAAACACCATATATTTT
TRBD1,TRBV6-5,TRBJ1-6,CASDQTGTGASPLHF,TGTGCCAGCGACCAAACCGGGACAGGGGCTTCACCCCTCCACTTT
TRBD2,TRBV7-9,TRBJ2-5,CASSFPLTSEGRETQYF,TGTGCCAGCAGCTTCCCCCTCACTAGCGAAGGGAGGGAGACCCAGTACTTC
NA,TRBV7-2,TRBJ2-3,CASSFLGVTDTQYF,TGTGCCAGCAGCTTCCTCGGGGTCACAGATACGCAGTATTTT
NA,TRBV29-1,TRBJ2-3,CSLETDTQYF,TGCAGCCTCGAGACAGATACGCAGTATTTT
NA,TRBV11-2,TRBJ2-7,CASSLGDNGGYEQYF,TGTGCCAGCAGCTTAGGGGACAACGGTGGCTACGAGCAGTACTTC
NA,TRBV11-2,TRBJ2-1,CASRSGRRPYNEQFF,TGTGCCAGCAGGTCGGGGAGGAGACCCTACAATGAGCAGTTCTTC
NA,TRBV7-9,TRBJ2-7,CASSYQGFSYEQYF,TGTGCCAGCAGCTACCAGGGATTTAGCTACGAGCAGTACTTC
NA,TRBV4-2,TRBJ1-5,CASSRYSNQPQHF,TGTGCCAGCAGCCGATATAGCAATCAGCCCCAGCATTTT
TRBD1,TRBV25-1,TRBJ2-5,CASSAGQVQETQYF,TGTGCCAGCAGTGCGGGACAGGTTCAAGAGACCCAGTACTTC